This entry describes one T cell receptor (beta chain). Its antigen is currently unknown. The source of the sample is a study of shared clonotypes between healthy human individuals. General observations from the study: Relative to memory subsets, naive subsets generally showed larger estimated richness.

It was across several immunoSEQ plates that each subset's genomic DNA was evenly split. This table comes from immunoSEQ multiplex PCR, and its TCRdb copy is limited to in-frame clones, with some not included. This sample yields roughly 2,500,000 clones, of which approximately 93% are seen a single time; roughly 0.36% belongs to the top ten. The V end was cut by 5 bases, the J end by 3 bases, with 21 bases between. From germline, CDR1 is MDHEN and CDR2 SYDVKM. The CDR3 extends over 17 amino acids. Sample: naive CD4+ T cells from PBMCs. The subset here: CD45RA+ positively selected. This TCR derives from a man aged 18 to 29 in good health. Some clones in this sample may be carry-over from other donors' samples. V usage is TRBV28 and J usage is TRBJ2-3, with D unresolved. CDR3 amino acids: CASSRSRRPYVTDTQYF. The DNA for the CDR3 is TGTGCCAGCAGTCGAAGCAGGAGACCTTATGTAACAGATACGCAGTATTTT.